This entry features one TCR beta chain sequence. Original processing methods: Estimates of nucleated cell counts were drawn from the amplification of reference gene primers. Profiling relied on immunoSEQ multiplex PCR, and the TCRdb table lists in-frame clones only, not all of them. The DNA was the basis for D and trimming; V, J and clone size are from that table. This table holds about 73,000 clones, about nine tenths found once. This CDR3 region has 12 residues. From germline, CDR1 is SGHRS and CDR2 YFSETQ. V lost 4 bases and J lost 14; bases outside the gene matches: 8. The data stem from a study of blood T cell repertoires in COVID-19. Across the study: Whether acute or convalescent, the COVID-19 samples came from the United States, Italy and Spain. PBMCs, B-cell-depleted T cells, or T cells provided the cDNA or gDNA that made up the material.

The sequencing sample was made of peripheral blood. The chain links TRBV5-1 to TRBJ2-3, with TRBD2 matching 9 bases. The clonotype originates from an elderly woman with active or convalescent COVID-19. CDR3 DNA: TGCGCCAGCAGCCCCGGGACTAGCCTTGTGTATTTT. This gives the protein CASSPGTSLVYF.